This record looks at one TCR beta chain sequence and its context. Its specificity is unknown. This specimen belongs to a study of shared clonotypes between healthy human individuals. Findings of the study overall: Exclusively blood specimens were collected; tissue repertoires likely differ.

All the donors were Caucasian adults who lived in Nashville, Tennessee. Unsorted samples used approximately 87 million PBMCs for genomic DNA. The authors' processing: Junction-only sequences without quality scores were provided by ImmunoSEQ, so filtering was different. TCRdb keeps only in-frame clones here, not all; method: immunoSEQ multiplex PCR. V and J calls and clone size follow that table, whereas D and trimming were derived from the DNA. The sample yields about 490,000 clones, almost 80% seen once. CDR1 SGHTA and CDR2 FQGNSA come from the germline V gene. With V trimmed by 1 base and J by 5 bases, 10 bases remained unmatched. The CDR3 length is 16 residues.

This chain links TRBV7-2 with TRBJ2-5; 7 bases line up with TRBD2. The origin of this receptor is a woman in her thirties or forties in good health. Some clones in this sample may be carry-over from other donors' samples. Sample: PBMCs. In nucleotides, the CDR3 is TGTGCCAGCAGCTTAGTAGGGGCGGGAGTGGGGGAGACCCAGTACTTC. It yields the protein CASSLVGAGVGETQYF.